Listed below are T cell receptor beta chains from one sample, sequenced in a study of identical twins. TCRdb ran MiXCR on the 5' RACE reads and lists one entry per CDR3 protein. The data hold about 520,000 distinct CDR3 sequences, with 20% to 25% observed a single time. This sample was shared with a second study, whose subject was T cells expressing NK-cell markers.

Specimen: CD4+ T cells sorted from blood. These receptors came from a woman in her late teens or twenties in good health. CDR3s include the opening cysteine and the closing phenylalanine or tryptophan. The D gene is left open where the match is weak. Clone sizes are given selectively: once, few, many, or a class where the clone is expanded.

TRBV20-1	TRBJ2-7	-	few	TGCAGTGCTAGCGGGCGGGACTACGAGCAGTACTTC	CSASGRDYEQYF
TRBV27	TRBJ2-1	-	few	TGTGCCAGCAGTAAGGGGGGGACCTCCTACAATGAGCAGTTCTTC	CASSKGGTSYNEQFF
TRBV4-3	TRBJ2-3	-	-	TGCGCCAGCAGCCTTTCGACCGAAGATACGCAGTATTTT	CASSLSTEDTQYF
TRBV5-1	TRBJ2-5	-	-	TGCGCCAGCAGCTTCGGACAGTACTGGCAAGAGACCCAGTACTTC	CASSFGQYWQETQYF
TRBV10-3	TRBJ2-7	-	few	TGTGCCATCAGGCAGGGAGGAGGGTCCGACGAGCAGTACTTC	CAIRQGGGSDEQYF
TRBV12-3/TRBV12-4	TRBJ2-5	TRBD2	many	TGTGCCAGCAGTACCCCTAGCGGGAACCAAGAGACCCAGTACTTC	CASSTPSGNQETQYF
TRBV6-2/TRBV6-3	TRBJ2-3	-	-	TGTGCCAGCAGTTACAGGACCATCACAGATACGCAGTATTTT	CASSYRTITDTQYF
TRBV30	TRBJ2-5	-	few	TGTGCCTGGAGTGTAATTGGTTTGGGGACCCAGTACTTC	CAWSVIGLGTQYF
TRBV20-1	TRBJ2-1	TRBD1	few	TGCAGTGCGGGACAGGGTTCGGATGAGCAGTTCTTC	CSAGQGSDEQFF
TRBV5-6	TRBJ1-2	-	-	TGTGCCAGCAGCCCTACCCCGCGGGAAGCTGGCTACACCTTC	CASSPTPREAGYTF
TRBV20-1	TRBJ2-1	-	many	TGCAGTGCTAGAGTCGGGGGCCCCGGGAATGAGCAGTTCTTC	CSARVGGPGNEQFF
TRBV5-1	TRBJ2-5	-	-	TGCGCCAGCAGCCGCGGGCTAGCGGAGGGGGGCCAAGAGACCCAGTACTTC	CASSRGLAEGGQETQYF
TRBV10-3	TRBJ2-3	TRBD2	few	TGTGCCACCCGATCCGGCGGGGGATTCACAGATACGCAGTATTTT	CATRSGGGFTDTQYF
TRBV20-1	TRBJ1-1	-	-	TGCAGTGCTAGTGCCCGGGGGAACACTGAAGCTTTCTTT	CSASARGNTEAFF
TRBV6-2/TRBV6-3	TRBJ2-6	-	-	TGTGCCAGCAGTTACTCGATACAGGCGGGTGGGGCCAACGTCCTGACTTTC	CASSYSIQAGGANVLTF
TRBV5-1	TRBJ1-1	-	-	TGCGCCAGCAGCTTGGCCGGGGGAAGCGGGGAAGCTTTCTTT	CASSLAGGSGEAFF
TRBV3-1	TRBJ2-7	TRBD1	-	TGTGCCAGCAGCCAACCGGGACAGGTCTACGAGCAGTACTTC	CASSQPGQVYEQYF
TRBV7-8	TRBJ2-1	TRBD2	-	TGTGCCAGCAGCCCTGTACAGCGGGAGGGGGACAATGAGCAGTTCTTC	CASSPVQREGDNEQFF
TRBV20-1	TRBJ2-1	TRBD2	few	TGCAGTGCTCCTACTAGCGGGGGGGTGTACAATGAGCAGTTCTTC	CSAPTSGGVYNEQFF
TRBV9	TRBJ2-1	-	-	TGTGCCAGCAGCGTTGGACTAACCAACAATGAGCAGTTCTTC	CASSVGLTNNEQFF
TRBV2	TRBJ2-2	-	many	TGTGCCAGCAGTCAAGGGTACACCGGGGAGCTGTTTTTT	CASSQGYTGELFF
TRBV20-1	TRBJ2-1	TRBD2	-	TGCAGTGCTCCCGGGACTAGCAACTACAATGAGCAGTTCTTC	CSAPGTSNYNEQFF
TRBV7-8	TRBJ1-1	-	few	TGTGCCAGCAGCTACACCGAGACAGAAGCTTTCTTT	CASSYTETEAFF
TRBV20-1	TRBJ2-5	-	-	TGCAGTGCTAGGTTTGGGAGGGAGACCCAGTACTTC	CSARFGRETQYF
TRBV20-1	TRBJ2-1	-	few	TGCAGTGCTAGCGGGGACAATGAGCAGTTCTTC	CSASGDNEQFF
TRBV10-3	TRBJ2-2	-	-	TGTGCCATCGGAAGCATGATTGCAGGGTACACCGGGGAGCTGTTTTTT	CAIGSMIAGYTGELFF
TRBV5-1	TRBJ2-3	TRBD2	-	TGCGCCAGCAGCTTGACGGGGGGGGCCTACGATAGGGATACGCAGTATTTT	CASSLTGGAYDRDTQYF
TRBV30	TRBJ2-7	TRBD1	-	TGTGCCTGTAGGAAGACAGGGAGCTACGAGCAGTACTTC	CACRKTGSYEQYF
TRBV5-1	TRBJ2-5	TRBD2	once	TGCGCCAGCAGCTCGGGACTAGCAGTCCAAGAGACCCAGTACTTC	CASSSGLAVQETQYF
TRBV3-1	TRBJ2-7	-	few	TGTGCCAGCAGCCTAAGACACGCCCCCTACGAGCAGTACTTC	CASSLRHAPYEQYF
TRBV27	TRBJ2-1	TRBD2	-	TGTGCCAGCAGTCATCTAGCGGGGACTCCGACTTACAATGAGCAGTTCTTC	CASSHLAGTPTYNEQFF
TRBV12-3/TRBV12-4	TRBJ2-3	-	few	TGTGCCAGCAGTTCCCCCCGCACAGATACGCAGTATTTT	CASSSPRTDTQYF
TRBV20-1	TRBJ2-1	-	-	TGCAGTGCTAGCGCCGTAGAGACTCGCAATGAGCAGTTCTTC	CSASAVETRNEQFF
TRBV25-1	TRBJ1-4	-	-	TGTGCCAGCAGTGAGGGGAGTGGTACTAATGAAAAACTGTTTTTT	CASSEGSGTNEKLFF
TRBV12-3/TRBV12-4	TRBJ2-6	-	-	TGTGCCAGCAGTTCGGCAGGAAGATTCTCTGGGGCCAACGTCCTGACTTTC	CASSSAGRFSGANVLTF
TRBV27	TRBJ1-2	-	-	TGTGCCAGCGGTTTTGGGACTGGAGGGATTTATGGCTACACCTTC	CASGFGTGGIYGYTF
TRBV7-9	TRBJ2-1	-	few	TGTGCCAGCAGCTTATCGTTATTAGAGCGGGCCCTCCCGTTCTTC	CASSLSLLERALPFF
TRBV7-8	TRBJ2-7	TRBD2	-	TGTGCCAGCAGCTGGGGACTAGCGGGGGTCGAGCAGTACTTC	CASSWGLAGVEQYF
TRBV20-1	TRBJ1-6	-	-	TGCAGTGCTAGAGATCCTCGGGGGGGATGGGATTCACCCCTCCACTTT	CSARDPRGGWDSPLHF
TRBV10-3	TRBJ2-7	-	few	TGTGCCATCAGTGAGCCGGGGCTCTCCTACGAGCAGTACTTC	CAISEPGLSYEQYF
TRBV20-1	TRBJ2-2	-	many	TGCAGTGCTACAACCGACTGGACCGGGGAGCTGTTTTTT	CSATTDWTGELFF
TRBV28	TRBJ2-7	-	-	TGTGCCAGCAGACCGGGACACACGATATCCTACGAGCAGTACTTC	CASRPGHTISYEQYF
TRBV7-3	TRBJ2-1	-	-	TGTGCCAGCAGCTCCCTGGTTGGGGGGGAGCAGTTCTTC	CASSSLVGGEQFF
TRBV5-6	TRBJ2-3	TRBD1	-	TGTGCCAGCAGTTTGGGACAGGGTTGGTCAGATACGCAGTATTTT	CASSLGQGWSDTQYF
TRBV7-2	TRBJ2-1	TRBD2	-	TGTGCCAGCAGCCCCCGAGCGGGGGCCCATGAGCAGTTCTTC	CASSPRAGAHEQFF
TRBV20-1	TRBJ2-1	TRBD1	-	TGCAGTGCTACCCCTCGAGCAACAGGGGTGAATGAGCAGTTCTTC	CSATPRATGVNEQFF
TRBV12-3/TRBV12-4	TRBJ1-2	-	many	TGTGCCAGCAGTTTGGGGGACAACTATGGCTACACCTTC	CASSLGDNYGYTF
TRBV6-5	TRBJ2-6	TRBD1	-	TGTGCCAGCAGTTACAGGGGGCCTACCCTTTCTGGGGCCAACGTCCTGACTTTC	CASSYRGPTLSGANVLTF
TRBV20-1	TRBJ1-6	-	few	TGCAGTGCTAGACTAAGGGGGTCCTATAATTCACCCCTCCACTTT	CSARLRGSYNSPLHF
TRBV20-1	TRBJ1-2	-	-	TGCAGCGGAGGTAGAACGTTGGCGGACTATGGCTACACCTTC	CSGGRTLADYGYTF
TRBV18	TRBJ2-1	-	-	TGTGCCAGCTCACCACCGACTGGCAGCCGTATACCCCAGTTCTTC	CASSPPTGSRIPQFF
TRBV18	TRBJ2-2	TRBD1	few	TGTGCCAGCTCACGGGACAGGATGACCGGGGAGCTGTTTTTT	CASSRDRMTGELFF